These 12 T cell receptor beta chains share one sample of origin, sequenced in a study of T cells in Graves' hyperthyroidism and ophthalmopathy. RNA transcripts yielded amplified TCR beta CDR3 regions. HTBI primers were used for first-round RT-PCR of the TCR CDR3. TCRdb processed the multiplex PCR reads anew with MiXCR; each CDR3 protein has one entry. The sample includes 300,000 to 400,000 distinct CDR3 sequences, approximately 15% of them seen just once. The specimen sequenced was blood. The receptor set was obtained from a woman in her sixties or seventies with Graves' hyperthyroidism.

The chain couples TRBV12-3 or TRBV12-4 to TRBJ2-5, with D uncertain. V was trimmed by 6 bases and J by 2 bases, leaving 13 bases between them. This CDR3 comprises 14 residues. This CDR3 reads CASRARAHQETQYF. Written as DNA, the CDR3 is TGTGCCAGCAGGGCCCGGGCCCATCAAGAGACCCAGTACTTC.

The CDR3 loop is CASSPRVSNTEAFF. DNA for the CDR3: TGTGCCAGCAGCCCGAGGGTGAGTAACACTGAAGCTTTCTTT. The chain employs TRBV9 and TRBJ1-1; D is undetermined. CDR3 length: 14 residues. Germline CDR1 and CDR2: SGDLS and YYNGEE. V lost 4 bases to trimming and J lost 2 bases, with 12 bases between them.

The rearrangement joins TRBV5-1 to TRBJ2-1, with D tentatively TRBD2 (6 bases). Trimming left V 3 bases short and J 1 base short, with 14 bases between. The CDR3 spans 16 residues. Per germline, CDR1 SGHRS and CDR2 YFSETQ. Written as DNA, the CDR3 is TGCGCCAGCAGCTGGGACTGGCGGGGTTCCTACAATGAGCAGTTCTTC. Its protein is CASSWDWRGSYNEQFF.

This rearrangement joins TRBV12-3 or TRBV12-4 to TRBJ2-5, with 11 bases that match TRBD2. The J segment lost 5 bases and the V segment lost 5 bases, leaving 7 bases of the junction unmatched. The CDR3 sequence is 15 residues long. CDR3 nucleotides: TGTGCCAGCAGTATTTATAGCGGGAGGGGGGAGACCCAGTACTTC. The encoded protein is CASSIYSGRGETQYF.

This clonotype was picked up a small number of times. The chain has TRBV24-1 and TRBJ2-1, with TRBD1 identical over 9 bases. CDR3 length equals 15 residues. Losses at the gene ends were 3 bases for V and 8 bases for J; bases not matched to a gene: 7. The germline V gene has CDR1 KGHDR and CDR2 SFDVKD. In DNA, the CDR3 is TGTGCCACCAGTGATCGCAAGACAGGGGGGTATGAGCAGTTCTTC. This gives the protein CATSDRKTGGYEQFF.

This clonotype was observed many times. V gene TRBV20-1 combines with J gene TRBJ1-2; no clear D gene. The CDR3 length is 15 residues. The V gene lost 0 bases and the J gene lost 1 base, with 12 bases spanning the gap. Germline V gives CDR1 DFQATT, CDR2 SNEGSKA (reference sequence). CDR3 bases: TGCAGTGCTAGAGATGCAGACCTTAATAACTATGGCTACACCTTC. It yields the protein CSARDADLNNYGYTF.

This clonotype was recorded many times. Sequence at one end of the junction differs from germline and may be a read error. The CDR3, as DNA: TGTGCCAGCAGTTTAGCAGGACTGAGCACAGATACGCAGTATTTT. Translating it yields CASSLAGLSTDTQYF. The chain couples TRBV11-2 to TRBJ2-3, with D possibly being TRBD2 (5 bases). The CDR3 is 15 amino acids. CDR1 and CDR2 (germline): SGHAT, FQNNGV.

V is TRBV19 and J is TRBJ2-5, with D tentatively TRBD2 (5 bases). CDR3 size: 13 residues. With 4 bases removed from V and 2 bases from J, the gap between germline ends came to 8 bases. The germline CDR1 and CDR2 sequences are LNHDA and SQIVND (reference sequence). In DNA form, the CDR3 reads TGTGCCAGTAGTAACTCGGGGCAAGAGACCCAGTACTTC. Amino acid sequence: CASSNSGQETQYF.

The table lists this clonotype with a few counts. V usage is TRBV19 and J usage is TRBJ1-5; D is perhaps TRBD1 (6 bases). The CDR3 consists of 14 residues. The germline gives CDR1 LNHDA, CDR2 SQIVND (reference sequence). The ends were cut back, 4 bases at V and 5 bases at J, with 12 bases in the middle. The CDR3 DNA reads TGTGCCAGTAGTAAGACAGGAGGCGATCAGCCCCAGCATTTT. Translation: CASSKTGGDQPQHF.

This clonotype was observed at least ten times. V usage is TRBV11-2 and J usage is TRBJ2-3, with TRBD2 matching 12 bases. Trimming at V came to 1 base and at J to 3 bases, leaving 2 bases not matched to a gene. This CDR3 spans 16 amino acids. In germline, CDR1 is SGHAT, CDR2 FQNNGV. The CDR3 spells CASSLGTSGMTDTQYF. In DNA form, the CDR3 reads TGTGCCAGCAGCTTAGGGACTAGCGGGATGACAGATACGCAGTATTTT.

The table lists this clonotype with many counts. The CDR3 DNA reads TGTGCCAGCAGTGAAAGTAGGGACAGGCAGAACACTGAAGCTTTCTTT. It codes for CASSESRDRQNTEAFF. The J gene is TRBJ1-1, the V gene TRBV2, with TRBD1 identical over 8 bases. Germline CDR1 is SNHLY and CDR2 is FYNNEI. There are 16 residues in the CDR3. V trimming: 2 bases; J trimming: 1 base; junction bases outside the gene matches: 6.

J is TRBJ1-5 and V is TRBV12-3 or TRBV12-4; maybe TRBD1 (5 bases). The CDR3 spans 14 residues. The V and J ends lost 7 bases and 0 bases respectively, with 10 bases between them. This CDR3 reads CASTWGPSNQPQHF. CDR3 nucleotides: TGTGCCAGCACCTGGGGCCCTAGCAATCAGCCCCAGCATTTT.